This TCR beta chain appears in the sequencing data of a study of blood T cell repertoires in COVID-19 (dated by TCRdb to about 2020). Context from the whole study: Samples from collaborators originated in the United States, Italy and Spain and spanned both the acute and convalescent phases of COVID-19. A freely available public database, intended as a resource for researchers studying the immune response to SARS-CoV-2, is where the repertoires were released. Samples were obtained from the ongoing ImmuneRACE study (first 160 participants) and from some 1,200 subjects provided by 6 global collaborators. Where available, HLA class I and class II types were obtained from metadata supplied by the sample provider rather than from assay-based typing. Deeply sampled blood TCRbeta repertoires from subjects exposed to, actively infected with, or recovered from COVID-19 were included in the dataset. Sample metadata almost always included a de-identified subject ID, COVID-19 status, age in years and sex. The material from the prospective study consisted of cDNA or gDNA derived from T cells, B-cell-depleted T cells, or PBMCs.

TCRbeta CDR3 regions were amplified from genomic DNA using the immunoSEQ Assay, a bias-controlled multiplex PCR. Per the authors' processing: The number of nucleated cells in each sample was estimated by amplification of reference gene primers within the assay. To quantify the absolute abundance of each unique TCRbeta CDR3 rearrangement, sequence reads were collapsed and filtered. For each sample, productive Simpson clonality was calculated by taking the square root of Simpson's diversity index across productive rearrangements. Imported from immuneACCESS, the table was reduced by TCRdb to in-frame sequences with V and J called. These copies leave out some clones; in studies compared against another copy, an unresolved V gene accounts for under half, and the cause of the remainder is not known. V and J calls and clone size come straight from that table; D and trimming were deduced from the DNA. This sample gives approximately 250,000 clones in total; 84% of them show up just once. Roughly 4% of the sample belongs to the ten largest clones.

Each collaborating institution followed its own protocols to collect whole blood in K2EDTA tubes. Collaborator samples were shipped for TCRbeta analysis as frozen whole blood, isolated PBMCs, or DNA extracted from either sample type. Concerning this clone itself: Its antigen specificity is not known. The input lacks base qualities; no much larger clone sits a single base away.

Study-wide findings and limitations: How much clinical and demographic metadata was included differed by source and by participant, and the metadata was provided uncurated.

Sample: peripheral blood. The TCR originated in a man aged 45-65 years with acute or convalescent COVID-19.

The DNA sequence is TGTGCCAGCAGTTTTCTTATCGATACGCAGTATTTT. This gives the protein CASSFLIDTQYF. This sequence uses TRBV28 and TRBJ2-3, with the D segment identity uncertain. Per the germline V gene, MDHEN is the CDR1 and SYDVKM is the CDR2. The CDR3 holds 12 amino acids from the cysteine to the phenylalanine. Solely the CDR3 DNA is kept, with 36 bases framed from the first base. V drops 3 bases and J drops 6 bases, leaving 7 bases in between.